Below are 26 T cell receptor beta chains sequenced from a single sample in a study of T-cell memory formation after mild COVID-19 (dated by TCRdb to the early 2020s). The library relied on 5' RACE. The data were produced on an Illumina NovaSeq 6000. Using fastp at Q25 and MiXCR, TCRdb reprocessed the public reads and kept productive beta chains. When rows share a CDR3 protein, they turn into one entry using the most common DNA and genes. In all, the sample holds about 320,000 distinct CDR3 sequences, and roughly 13% of those were seen once. The ten largest make up under 25% of the sample. The sample comprised PBMCs or a T cell subset sorted from them (not recorded which). All receptors derive from a young man who had mild COVID-19 (a few samples of this study predate the infection). The sample titles of this study are shuffled in the database, so cell type and time point are left out; the donor was told from shared clones.

This clonotype was observed many times. The chain employs TRBV12-3 or TRBV12-4 and TRBJ2-5; D gene ambiguous. The CDR3 extends over 13 amino acids. Trimming pared 7 bases from V and 1 base from J, leaving 10 bases between. The CDR3 is CASTRGTQETQYF. The CDR3, as DNA: TGTGCCAGCACCAGAGGAACCCAAGAGACCCAGTACTTC.

This clonotype was counted only a few times. The chain combines TRBV7-6 with TRBJ2-1; 7 bases are shared with TRBD1. This CDR3 comprises 14 residues. The V gene's germline CDR1 is SGHVS and CDR2 FNYEAQ. V trimming: 4 bases; J trimming: 1 base; junction bases outside the gene matches: 1. The CDR3 DNA sequence: TGTGCCAGCAGCTCGGACAGGTCCTACAATGAGCAGTTCTTC. Residues: CASSSDRSYNEQFF.

The rearrangement links TRBV5-6 to TRBJ2-3; D is perhaps TRBD2 (6 bases). Trimming cost V 0 bases and J 4 bases, with 18 bases left between them. Germline CDR1 SGHDT, CDR2 YYEEEE. The CDR3 loop spans 17 amino acids. The CDR3 coding sequence is TGTGCCAGCAGCTTGGCCCTTAGCGGAGTGGTGGCAGATACGCAGTATTTT. Protein sequence: CASSLALSGVVADTQYF. The variable domain in full, completed from reference TRBV5-6 and TRBJ2-3, reads DAGVTQSPTHLIKTRGQQVTLRCSPKSGHDTVSWYQQALGQGPQFIFQYYEEEERQRGNFPDRFSGHQFPNYSSELNVNALLLGDSALYLCASSLALSGVVADTQYFGPGTRLTVL.

V gene TRBV6-5 combines with J gene TRBJ2-7; D might be TRBD2 (7 bases). V lost 3 bases, J lost 0 bases, and 15 bases lay in between. Germline V lookup: CDR1 MNHEY, CDR2 SVGAGI. This CDR3 has 16 amino acids. The CDR3 region is CASSYYAGAGSYEQYF. The CDR3 DNA sequence: TGTGCCAGCAGTTATTACGCGGGGGCCGGCTCCTACGAGCAGTACTTC.

This clonotype has more than one count but fewer than ten. The V call is TRBV6-2 or TRBV6-3, the J call TRBJ1-2; 9 bases map to TRBD1. CDR3 length: 15 amino acids. V was clipped by 7 bases and J by 2 bases; unmatched bases: 8. CDR1 MNHEY and CDR2 SVGEGT come from the germline V gene. The CDR3 sequence: CASTDRQGENYGYTF. In DNA, the CDR3 is TGTGCCAGCACCGACAGACAGGGGGAAAACTATGGCTACACCTTC.

This clonotype came up a few times. This chain connects TRBV6-5 to TRBJ1-1; a weak D match, TRBD1 (6 bases). The germline V gene encodes CDR1 MNHEY and CDR2 SVGAGI. The germline V and J ends were trimmed by 2 bases and 4 bases, with 14 bases remaining between them. This CDR3 has 15 residues. CDR3 sequence (DNA): TGTGCCAGCAGTTACAGGGCACAGGGTGCCACTGAAGCTTTCTTT. Its translation is CASSYRAQGATEAFF.

The V call is TRBV6-6, the J call TRBJ1-5; 8 bases agree with TRBD1. CDR3 length: 17 residues. Trimming removed 5 bases from V and 5 bases from J; junction bases left unmatched: 14. Germline loops: CDR1 MNHNY, CDR2 SVGAGI (reference sequence). The CDR3, as DNA: TGTGCCAGCAGTCCCTGGACAGGGCGAGAAAGGGATCAGCCCCAGCATTTT. This translates into CASSPWTGRERDQPQHF.

This clonotype has a count of ten or more. V gene TRBV4-3 combines with J gene TRBJ1-2; D call uncertain. Germline CDR1 LGHNA, CDR2 YSLEER. Trimming cost V 0 bases and J 4 bases, with 9 bases left between them. The length of the CDR3 is 14 residues. DNA of the CDR3: TGCGCCAGCAGCCAAGAACGGTGGACCTATGGCTACACCTTC. It translates to CASSQERWTYGYTF.

This clonotype was seen only a few times. The chain is built from TRBV9 and TRBJ2-1; 9 bases line up with TRBD1. This CDR3 has 18 residues. Germline CDR1 is SGDLS and CDR2 is YYNGEE. V trimming: 3 bases; J trimming: 2 bases; junction bases outside the gene matches: 12. CDR3 sequence reads: CASSGTPSRDRAYNEQFF. The CDR3, as DNA: TGTGCCAGCAGCGGGACCCCGAGCCGGGACAGGGCCTACAATGAGCAGTTCTTC.

In its sample, this clonotype was seen many times. The rearrangement links TRBV12-3 or TRBV12-4 to TRBJ2-7; D is possibly TRBD1 (5 bases). The CDR3 contains 13 residues. Deletions cut 5 bases from V and 3 bases from J, with 11 bases between. The CDR3 coding sequence is TGTGCCAGCAGTCCAGGACACCTCTACGAGCAGTACTTC. It yields the protein CASSPGHLYEQYF.

V and J are TRBV10-3 and TRBJ2-6, with D possibly matching TRBD1 (6 bases). V lost 6 bases, J lost 2 bases, and 11 bases lay in between. The CDR3 totals 15 residues. CDR1 and CDR2 from the germline V gene are ENHRY and SYGVKD. This chain's CDR3 is CAISPQGTGANVLTF. Here the CDR3 DNA reads TGTGCCATCAGCCCCCAGGGGACTGGGGCCAACGTCCTGACTTTC.

The table lists this clonotype with a few counts. An end of the junction does not agree with germline; a read error may underlie this. This chain joins TRBV20-1 and TRBJ1-6, with unresolved D. Germline CDR1 DFQATT, CDR2 SNEGSKA (reference sequence). CDR3 length equals 15 residues. CDR3 sequence: CTAPAYDSYNSPLHF. Written as DNA, the CDR3 is TGCACTGCTCCAGCCTATGACTCCTATAATTCACCCCTCCACTTT.

This clonotype was detected a few times. The V gene is TRBV5-1, the J gene TRBJ2-1; either TRBD1 or TRBD2 may supply D (6 bases each). Trimming shortened V by 5 bases and J by 8 bases, and 20 bases separated the two germline ends. The CDR3 runs 15 residues. Germline CDR1 reads SGHRS; CDR2 reads YFSETQ. The CDR3: CASSPTPGARDEQFF. The CDR3 nucleotides read TGCGCCAGCAGTCCCACCCCGGGGGCGCGGGATGAGCAGTTCTTC.

The V and J genes are TRBV6-5 and TRBJ1-4, with D possibly TRBD1 on 5 matching bases. Germline lookup yields CDR1 MNHEY and CDR2 SVGAGI. Trimming removed 2 bases at V and 6 bases at J, with 16 bases between. This CDR3 region has 16 residues. The DNA of the CDR3 is TGTGCCAGCAGTTACAAGGGGCGGCCTCTAGATGAAAAACTGTTTTTT. It translates to CASSYKGRPLDEKLFF.

V usage is TRBV29-1 and J usage is TRBJ2-5; no clear D. The ends were cut back, 4 bases at V and 5 bases at J, with 5 bases in the middle. The CDR3 spans 10 residues. Germline CDR1 is SQVTM and CDR2 is ANQGSEA. This chain's CDR3 is CSVGGETQYF. The CDR3 coding sequence is TGCAGCGTTGGTGGGGAGACCCAGTACTTC.

This clonotype appeared a few times. This chain connects TRBV29-1 to TRBJ2-2, with a tentative D call TRBD2 (5 bases). Trimming cost V 3 bases and J 2 bases, with 10 bases left between them. CDR3 size: 14 residues. Per germline, CDR1 SQVTM and CDR2 ANQGSEA. CDR3 DNA: TGCAGCGTTGAGATTGGGAGAAACACCGGGGAGCTGTTTTTT. It specifies CSVEIGRNTGELFF.

In this sample, this clonotype turned up a few times. Written as DNA, the CDR3 is TGTGCCAGCAGCTTAGCACTAGCGGGGGGATACTACGAGCAGTACTTC. It translates to CASSLALAGGYYEQYF. The chain employs TRBV7-9 and TRBJ2-7; 12 nucleotides line up with TRBD2. CDR1 is SEHNR, CDR2 FQNEAQ, per germline (reference sequence). The CDR3 has 16 amino acids. V trimming: 0 bases; J trimming: 3 bases; junction bases outside the gene matches: 3.

This clonotype showed up many times. V gene TRBV7-9 combines with J gene TRBJ2-1; 7 bases fit TRBD1. Germline values: CDR1 SEHNR, CDR2 FQNEAQ (reference sequence). V shed 8 bases and J 0 bases; nucleotides not matched to a gene: 4. The CDR3 runs to 14 residues. The CDR3 here is CASGSGGSYNEQFF. The CDR3 coding sequence is TGTGCCAGCGGATCAGGGGGCTCCTACAATGAGCAGTTCTTC.

This clonotype was detected many times. The rearrangement uses TRBV5-1 and TRBJ1-1; TRBD1 might be the D (5 bases). The CDR3 is made up of 14 amino acids. The V gene's germline CDR1 is SGHRS and CDR2 YFSETQ. V was clipped by 4 bases and J by 3 bases, with 13 bases between them. The chain's CDR3 is CASSLMLGDTEAFF. CDR3 in DNA: TGCGCCAGCAGCCTGATGCTGGGGGACACTGAAGCTTTCTTT.

This clonotype was seen only a few times. The rearrangement uses TRBV5-1 and TRBJ1-6; no clear D. CDR1 and CDR2 from the germline V gene are SGHRS and YFSETQ. This CDR3 has 13 residues. With 0 bases removed from V and 7 bases from J, the gap between germline ends came to 5 bases. The CDR3: CASSLVENSPLHF. CDR3 DNA: TGCGCCAGCAGCTTGGTGGAGAATTCACCCCTCCACTTT.

In its sample, this clonotype was seen a few times. The chain carries TRBV7-9 and TRBJ1-1; D uncertain. CDR3 length: 16 residues. The V gene lost 2 bases and the J gene lost 1 base, with 14 bases spanning the gap. From germline, CDR1 is SEHNR and CDR2 FQNEAQ (reference sequence). The CDR3: CASSLSSGGRNTEAFF. The CDR3, as DNA: TGTGCCAGCAGCTTATCTTCCGGAGGGCGGAACACTGAAGCTTTCTTT.

This clonotype was counted only a few times. This chain uses TRBV10-3 with TRBJ1-5; unclear D gene. Trimming shortened V by 0 bases and J by 3 bases, and 9 bases separated the two germline ends. Germline CDR1 ENHRY, CDR2 SYGVKD. CDR3 size: 15 residues. CDR3 bases: TGTGCCATCAGTGAGTCGAGAGGTATCAATCAGCCCCAGCATTTT. Protein product: CAISESRGINQPQHF.

The chain joins TRBV7-9 to TRBJ2-4, with a tentative D call TRBD2 (5 bases). Germline V lookup: CDR1 SEHNR, CDR2 FQNEAQ (reference sequence). The CDR3 has 15 residues. V shed 5 bases and J shed 6 bases, with 17 bases lying between them. The DNA of the CDR3 is TGTGCCAGCAGCCTAGGGAGCCGAGGGAGAAACATTCAGTACTTC. Its translation is CASSLGSRGRNIQYF.

The table lists this clonotype with many counts. V is TRBV20-1 and J is TRBJ2-7, with 7 bases matching TRBD1. J lost 0 bases, V lost 6 bases, and 2 bases had no gene match. CDR1 DFQATT and CDR2 SNEGSKA come from the germline V gene (reference sequence). The CDR3 spans 12 residues. The CDR3 DNA reads TGCAGTGCCAGGGACAGCTCCTACGAGCAGTACGTC. It translates to CSARDSSYEQYV.

The chain combines TRBV9 with TRBJ2-7, with 8 bases aligning to TRBD2. This CDR3 has 15 amino acids. Germline lookup yields CDR1 SGDLS and CDR2 YYNGEE. The ends lost 1 base at V and 2 bases at J; junction bases unmatched: 5. This chain's CDR3 is CASSVRGAGAYEQYF. CDR3 nucleotide sequence: TGTGCCAGCAGCGTAAGAGGAGCGGGAGCCTACGAGCAGTACTTC.

The V call is TRBV10-3, the J call TRBJ2-2, with D tentatively TRBD2 (5 bases). The CDR3 is 16 residues long. Germline V gene lookup returns CDR1 ENHRY and CDR2 SYGVKD. The V end was cut by 6 bases, the J end by 0 bases, with 14 bases between. The DNA of the CDR3 is TGTGCCATCAGACCCGACTATCAGGCGAACACCGGGGAGCTGTTTTTT. It translates to CAIRPDYQANTGELFF.